This T cell receptor (beta chain) was profiled in a study of blood T cell repertoires in COVID-19. Study-wide background: Donors in the United States, Italy and Spain gave samples during acute or convalescent COVID-19. In each case, the material was cDNA or gDNA derived from T cells, B-cell-depleted T cells, or PBMCs.

This clone was seen only a few times. With V trimmed by 5 bases and J by 9 bases, 9 bases remained unmatched. The CDR3 contains 14 residues. Germline assignment: CDR1 SGHTA and CDR2 FQGNSA. In the authors' methods: How many nucleated cells were present was estimated from reference gene primer amplification. Produced via immunoSEQ multiplex PCR; TCRdb's table is partial and in-frame only. V, J and clone size were drawn from that table, and D and trimming were deduced from the DNA. Of about 69,000 clones in the sample, 85% were seen once. The chain carries TRBV7-2 and TRBJ1-5; 8 nucleotides match TRBD1. Material for sequencing was peripheral blood. The source of this sequence is a man aged 80 or over with acute or convalescent COVID-19. The CDR3 bases are TGTGCCAGCAGCCAAGGACAGGGACTGGGGCCCCAGCATTTT. Its protein is CASSQGQGLGPQHF.